The rows below give T cell receptor beta chains drawn from one sample of a study of blood T cell repertoires in COVID-19. Only in-frame clones appear in the TCRdb table, and some are missing; sequencing was by immunoSEQ multiplex PCR. Among roughly 200,000 clones listed, about nine tenths were seen once. Sequencing input: PBMCs or T cells enriched from blood (not recorded which). The receptors shown here come from a woman in her twenties or thirties with acute COVID-19. CDR3s include the opening cysteine and the closing phenylalanine or tryptophan. Fields, in order: J gene, D gene, V gene, clone size, CDR3 DNA, CDR3 protein. A D gene is named only where the DNA matches it firmly. The size of a clone is reported for some rows only, either as once, few or many, or as a class for expanded clones.

j_gene: TRBJ1-2; d_gene: -; v_gene: TRBV19; abundance: -; CDR3nt: TGTGCCAGTAGCGAACAGAGCTATGGCTACACCTTC; CDR3aa: CASSEQSYGYTF
j_gene: TRBJ1-1; d_gene: TRBD1; v_gene: TRBV10-1; abundance: -; CDR3nt: TGCGCCAGCAGTGGTCAGGGGGCTGACACTGAAGCTTTCTTT; CDR3aa: CASSGQGADTEAFF
j_gene: TRBJ1-1; d_gene: TRBD1; v_gene: TRBV5-8; abundance: -; CDR3nt: TGTGCCAGCAGCTTGCGCTCCAGGGGGCGCCGGGAAGCTTTCTTT; CDR3aa: CASSLRSRGRREAFF
j_gene: TRBJ2-5; d_gene: -; v_gene: TRBV18; abundance: -; CDR3nt: TGTGCCAGCTCACCTCAGCCCGGGGAAGAGACCCAGTACTTC; CDR3aa: CASSPQPGEETQYF
j_gene: TRBJ1-2; d_gene: TRBD1; v_gene: TRBV27; abundance: once; CDR3nt: TGTGCCAGCAGCGGTGGGACAGGATATGGCTACACCTTC; CDR3aa: CASSGGTGYGYTF
j_gene: TRBJ1-2; d_gene: -; v_gene: TRBV4-3; abundance: -; CDR3nt: TGCGCCAGCAACCAAGACCTATTACAGGGTACCTATGGCTACACCTTC; CDR3aa: CASNQDLLQGTYGYTF
j_gene: TRBJ1-1; d_gene: TRBD1; v_gene: TRBV6-5; abundance: -; CDR3nt: TGTGCCAGCAGTTGGACAGGACGAGAAGCTTTCTTT; CDR3aa: CASSWTGREAFF
j_gene: TRBJ1-4; d_gene: TRBD1; v_gene: TRBV9; abundance: once; CDR3nt: TGTGCCAGCAGCCCTTTCGGGACAGGGGATGAAAAACTGTTTTTT; CDR3aa: CASSPFGTGDEKLFF
j_gene: TRBJ1-5; d_gene: -; v_gene: TRBV5-8; abundance: -; CDR3nt: TGTGCCAGCAGCTACGACAAGGGCGGGACGGAGCTCGTTCAGCCCCAGCATTTT; CDR3aa: CASSYDKGGTELVQPQHF
j_gene: TRBJ1-1; d_gene: -; v_gene: TRBV7-2; abundance: -; CDR3nt: TGTGCCAGCAGCTCCTACTTGAACACTGAAGCTTTCTTT; CDR3aa: CASSSYLNTEAFF
j_gene: TRBJ1-6; d_gene: -; v_gene: TRBV14; abundance: -; CDR3nt: TGTGCCAGCAGCCAACTTTTGACAGTGGGATCACCCCTCCACTTT; CDR3aa: CASSQLLTVGSPLHF
j_gene: TRBJ2-2; d_gene: TRBD2; v_gene: TRBV6-5; abundance: -; CDR3nt: TGTGCCAGCCAATTAGCGGGGGGTTACACCGGGGAGCTGTTTTTT; CDR3aa: CASQLAGGYTGELFF
j_gene: TRBJ1-2; d_gene: -; v_gene: TRBV6-2/TRBV6-3; abundance: -; CDR3nt: TGTGCCAGCAGTTACAGCGGCCAGGGGCGCTATGGCTACACCTTC; CDR3aa: CASSYSGQGRYGYTF